These 32 T cell receptor beta chains were sequenced from one sample in a study of cytomegalovirus exposure and HLA in healthy donors. Primers for the PCR totalled 60 Vbeta and 13 Jbeta. Repertoires were generated with immunoSEQ multiplex PCR, while TCRdb's copy carries only in-frame clones and drops some. The table has more than 110,000 clones, approximately 80% seen once. The sequenced sample was PBMCs. The receptors derive from a man aged 30 to 45 in good health and CMV-seropositive.

As regards this clone: This same CDR3 is encoded by further DNA sequences in the sample. The rearrangement links TRBV9 to TRBJ1-1, with 7 bases aligning to TRBD1. The CDR3 sequence is 15 residues long. Per the germline V gene, CDR1 is SGDLS and CDR2 is YYNGEE. The V and J ends lost 3 bases and 0 bases, in that order; junction bases with no gene match: 5. DNA for the CDR3: TGTGCCAGCAGCGCCCGGACAGGACTGAACACTGAAGCTTTCTTT. The encoded protein is CASSARTGLNTEAFF.

The rearrangement joins TRBV7-9 to TRBJ1-4, with D uncertain. V lost 5 bases, J lost 10 bases, and 26 bases lay in between. This CDR3 region has 17 residues. From germline, CDR1 is SEHNR and CDR2 FQNEAQ (reference sequence). CDR3: CASSQIHGGPGSGKLFF. The CDR3 nucleotides read TGTGCCAGCAGCCAAATCCACGGTGGGCCGGGAAGCGGAAAACTGTTTTTT.

This clone was seen a few times. The chain couples TRBV6-6 to TRBJ1-5; TRBD1 matches 8 bases. The germline V gene encodes CDR1 MNHNY and CDR2 SVGAGI (reference sequence). V trimming: 5 bases; J trimming: 7 bases; junction bases outside the gene matches: 7. The CDR3 runs to 14 residues. The CDR3, as DNA: TGTGCCAGCAGTCAGGACAGGGTAAACCAGCCCCAGCATTTT. Encoded protein: CASSQDRVNQPQHF.

A single count supports this clone. J is TRBJ1-4 and V is TRBV11-2; a weak D match, TRBD1 (6 bases). Germline V gene lookup returns CDR1 SGHAT and CDR2 FQNNGV. The CDR3 consists of 15 residues. V shed 6 bases and J shed 5 bases, with 16 bases lying between them. The CDR3, as DNA: TGTGCCAGCAGGCGGACAGTTGGAATAAATGAAAAACTGTTTTTT. Translating it yields CASRRTVGINEKLFF.

V usage is TRBV14 and J usage is TRBJ1-2; TRBD1 matches 11 bases. CDR1 is SGHDN, CDR2 FVKESK, per germline. V lost 4 bases to trimming and J lost 4 bases; unmatched junction nucleotides: 5. CDR3 length: 15 residues. CDR3 nucleotide sequence: TGTGCCAGCAGCCGAGGGACAGGGGGGTTCTATGGCTACACCTTC. The encoded protein is CASSRGTGGFYGYTF. The full variable domain, rest sourced from reference TRBV14 and TRBJ1-2, is EAGVTQFPSHSVIEKGQTVTLRCDPISGHDNLYWYRRVMGKEIKFLLHFVKESKQDESGMPNNRFLAERTGGTYSTLKVQPAELEDSGVYFCASSRGTGGFYGYTFGSGTRLTVV.

CDR3 region: CASSIRGAYEQYF. The CDR3 nucleotides read TGTGCCAGCAGTATCAGGGGGGCCTACGAGCAGTACTTC. The chain uses TRBV27 and TRBJ2-7, with D perhaps TRBD1 (7 bases). The CDR3 is 13 amino acids. V was cut by 5 bases and J by 2 bases, with 10 bases left in between. The germline gives CDR1 MNHEY, CDR2 SMNVEV (reference sequence).

The chain is built from TRBV6-5 and TRBJ2-5; TRBD1 is a possible D gene (5 bases). V lost 4 bases and J 5 bases, leaving 8 bases between the germline ends. This CDR3 is built from 12 residues. In germline, CDR1 is MNHEY, CDR2 SVGAGI. CDR3 coding DNA: TGTGCCAGCAGTTCCGCAGGGGAGACCCAGTACTTC. Protein: CASSSAGETQYF.

The chain carries TRBV27 and TRBJ2-3; D is unclear. Germline V gene sequence: CDR1 MNHEY, CDR2 SMNVEV (reference sequence). This CDR3 spans 14 amino acids. Trimming shortened V by 6 bases and J by 0 bases, and 10 bases separated the two germline ends. CDR3 sequence: CASRRQPSTDTQYF. The CDR3 DNA is TGTGCCAGCAGACGACAACCTAGCACAGATACGCAGTATTTT.

The rearrangement joins TRBV6-1 to TRBJ2-3; 7 positions match TRBD2. Germline-derived CDR1 and CDR2 are MNHNS and SASEGT. V lost 8 bases, J lost 0 bases, and 8 bases stayed unmatched. This CDR3 has 15 residues. The CDR3 coding sequence is TGTGCCAGCTGCAATGGGGGGGTTAGCACAGATACGCAGTATTTT. Translated, it gives CASCNGGVSTDTQYF.

The V call is TRBV28, the J call TRBJ2-3; D is unresolved. The CDR3 has 16 amino acids. Trimming removed 6 bases from V and 0 bases from J, with 16 bases in between. Per the germline V gene, CDR1 is MDHEN and CDR2 is SYDVKM. The CDR3 protein is CASSLGDSASTDTQYF. The CDR3 DNA reads as TGTGCCAGCAGCCTCGGAGATTCGGCTAGCACAGATACGCAGTATTTT.

The chain recombines TRBV28 with TRBJ2-7, with D maybe TRBD1 (6 bases). V was clipped by 5 bases and J by 2 bases, with 13 bases between them. The germline CDR1 and CDR2 sequences are MDHEN and SYDVKM. The CDR3 length is 14 residues. CDR3 amino acids: CASSHYRVPYEQYF. CDR3 nucleotides: TGTGCCAGCAGTCATTACAGGGTCCCCTACGAGCAGTACTTC. The full variable domain, its missing parts supplied by reference TRBV28 and TRBJ2-7, is DVKVTQSSRYLVKRTGEKVFLECVQDMDHENMFWYRQDPGLGLRLIYFSYDVKMKEKGDIPEGYSVSREKKERFSLILESASTNQTSMYLCASSHYRVPYEQYFGPGTRLTVT.

This chain connects TRBV4-1 to TRBJ2-5; D unclear. V lost 0 bases, J lost 5 bases, and 13 bases lay in between. From germline, CDR1 is MGHRA and CDR2 YSYEKL. The CDR3 has 15 amino acids. This CDR3 is CASSQDIRSEETQYF. CDR3 in DNA: TGCGCCAGCAGCCAAGATATACGGTCGGAGGAGACCCAGTACTTC.

J is TRBJ2-1 and V is TRBV5-5, with TRBD1 matching 8 bases. The trim removed 0 bases at V and 9 bases at J, leaving 8 bases unmatched. The germline V gene has CDR1 SGHKS and CDR2 YYEKEE (reference sequence). The CDR3 totals 15 residues. CDR3 nucleotide sequence: TGTGCCAGCAGCTTGGCGGCAGGGGGCGGAGGTGAGCAGTTCTTC. Translated: CASSLAAGGGGEQFF.

As regards this clone: The germline gene is not matched at one end of the junction; a read error may be the cause. J is TRBJ2-5 and V is TRBV9; D may be TRBD2 (5 bases). The CDR3 is 15 residues long. Per germline, CDR1 SGDLS and CDR2 YYNGEE. The CDR3 nucleotides are TGTGCCAGCAGCGTAGGAGGGATCCACCAAGAGGCCCAGTACTTC. This gives the protein CASSVGGIHQEAQYF.

The V call is TRBV27, the J call TRBJ1-5; D ambiguous. Germline V gives CDR1 MNHEY, CDR2 SMNVEV (reference sequence). Trimming removed 3 bases at V and 6 bases at J, with 21 bases between. This CDR3 comprises 17 residues. The CDR3 sequence: CASSFSGSSLGGQPQHF. For the CDR3, the DNA is TGTGCCAGCAGTTTTTCCGGGTCCTCCTTGGGTGGTCAGCCCCAGCATTTT.

The chain couples TRBV15 to TRBJ2-7; D is perhaps TRBD1 (5 bases). The CDR3 is 13 residues long. V lost 9 bases and J lost 3, with 15 bases in between. Germline V gives CDR1 LNHNV, CDR2 YYDKDF (reference sequence). CDR3 coding DNA: TGTGCCACAGGTCAGGGTCTAAGCTACGAGCAGTACTTC. It is translated as CATGQGLSYEQYF.

The rearrangement uses TRBV5-1 and TRBJ2-3, with TRBD2 as a possible D gene (5 bases). V lost 0 bases and J lost 2, with 13 bases in between. The CDR3 contains 16 residues. Germline V CDR1 and CDR2: SGHRS, YFSETQ. CDR3 residues: CASSLASGLNTDTQYF. In DNA form, the CDR3 reads TGCGCCAGCAGCTTGGCCAGCGGCCTAAACACAGATACGCAGTATTTT.

V and J are TRBV11-2 and TRBJ2-7; possible D gene TRBD2, 6 bases. The CDR3 is 15 amino acids. Germline CDR1 and CDR2: SGHAT and FQNNGV. Deletions cut 5 bases from V and 2 bases from J, with 16 bases between. Here the CDR3 DNA reads TGTGCCAGCAGCCGGGACTTTCCCGCAGCCTACGAGCAGTACTTC. Residues: CASSRDFPAAYEQYF.

The chain employs TRBV7-2 and TRBJ2-2; 7 nucleotides agree with TRBD2. The germline V gene has CDR1 SGHTA and CDR2 FQGNSA. V was clipped by 5 bases and J by 4 bases; unmatched bases: 10. This CDR3 contains 16 residues. CDR3 nucleotide sequence: TGTGCCAGCAGCCCCCGGGTAGCGGGTTCCACCGGGGAGCTGTTTTTT. Amino acids: CASSPRVAGSTGELFF.

The V call is TRBV27, the J call TRBJ2-5; 12 bases map to TRBD2. Trimming took 6 bases from V and 1 from J; bases not matched to a gene: 12. The CDR3 is 18 amino acids. Germline loops: CDR1 MNHEY, CDR2 SMNVEV (reference sequence). CDR3 loop: CASRPGTSGLAFQETQYF. The DNA for the CDR3 is TGTGCCAGCAGACCCGGGACTAGCGGGCTCGCCTTCCAAGAGACCCAGTACTTC.

The J gene is TRBJ1-3, the V gene TRBV2; 7 nucleotides match TRBD1. The junction had 3 bases not matched to a gene; V was cut back by 4 bases and J by 0 bases. This CDR3 spans 15 amino acids. Germline V CDR1 and CDR2: SNHLY, FYNNEI. CDR3 amino acids: CASSAQGSSGNTIYF. CDR3 DNA sequence: TGTGCCAGCAGTGCACAGGGGAGCTCTGGAAACACCATATATTTT.

This rearrangement joins TRBV5-1 to TRBJ1-6, with 8 bases that match TRBD1. Trimming took 4 bases from V and 2 from J; bases not matched to a gene: 2. Germline CDR1 and CDR2: SGHRS and YFSETQ. The CDR3 is 15 residues long. The CDR3: CASSPDRAYNSPLHF. The DNA of the CDR3 is TGCGCCAGCAGCCCGGACAGGGCCTATAATTCACCCCTCCACTTT.

The rearrangement links TRBV4-1 to TRBJ2-1; TRBD2 might be the D (5 bases). Trimming pared 0 bases from V and 4 bases from J, leaving 13 bases between. Germline CDR1 and CDR2: MGHRA and YSYEKL. This CDR3 has 16 amino acids. In DNA form, the CDR3 reads TGCGCCAGCAGCCAAGAAACTCGGGAAGCTTACAATGAGCAGTTCTTC. It translates to CASSQETREAYNEQFF.

The chain is built from TRBV30 and TRBJ1-2, with 8 bases matching TRBD1. J gave up 4 bases and V 8 bases, and 3 bases lay outside the gene matches. Germline-derived CDR1 and CDR2 are GTSNPN and SVGIG (reference sequence). The CDR3 has 11 amino acids. Written as DNA, the CDR3 is TGTGCCCAGGACAGGGTCTATGGCTACACCTTC. Protein sequence: CAQDRVYGYTF.

With respect to this clone: At the DNA level, this CDR3 is encoded by other sequences in the same sample as well. The chain carries TRBV6-5 and TRBJ2-3; D is perhaps TRBD1 (6 bases). Germline loops: CDR1 MNHEY, CDR2 SVGAGI. V lost 6 bases and J lost 2, with 12 bases in between. The CDR3 length is 14 residues. CDR3 DNA sequence: TGTGCCAGCAGGCAGGGGCTAGCCACAGATACGCAGTATTTT. Translation: CASRQGLATDTQYF.

The chain combines TRBV15 with TRBJ2-2; TRBD2 matches 9 bases. V lost 0 bases and J lost 4; bases outside the gene matches: 6. The germline CDR1 and CDR2 sequences are LNHNV and YYDKDF (reference sequence). CDR3 length: 17 amino acids. The CDR3 sequence: CATSRDRAGGRTGELFF. The CDR3 DNA sequence: TGTGCCACCAGCAGAGATCGAGCGGGAGGTCGCACCGGGGAGCTGTTTTTT. Full variable domain (missing parts from reference TRBV15 and TRBJ2-2): DAMVIQNPRYQVTQFGKPVTLSCSQTLNHNVMYWYQQKSSQAPKLLFHYYDKDFNNEADTPDNFQSRRPNTSFCFLDIRSPGLGDTAMYLCATSRDRAGGRTGELFFGEGSRLTVL.

The gene calls are TRBV6-1 and TRBJ2-1, with D possibly being TRBD2 (6 bases). Germline V gene data show CDR1 as MNHNS and CDR2 as SASEGT. The CDR3 covers 15 residues. V shed 8 bases and J shed 2 bases, with 16 bases lying between them. The CDR3, as DNA: TGTGCCAGCCGACTGGAGGGAGAGCCCTACAATGAGCAGTTCTTC. Encoded protein: CASRLEGEPYNEQFF.

This sequence joins TRBV6-5 and TRBJ2-1, with D perhaps matching TRBD2 (6 bases). V lost 2 bases and J lost 8, with 13 bases in between. CDR1 is MNHEY, CDR2 SVGAGI, per germline. The CDR3 consists of 14 residues. The DNA of the CDR3 is TGTGCCAGCAGTTACGCGGGGTTCACTGATGAGCAGTTCTTC. Translation: CASSYAGFTDEQFF.

This chain connects TRBV7-2 to TRBJ2-7, with D unclear. The CDR3 is made up of 12 amino acids. The germline gives CDR1 SGHTA, CDR2 FQGNSA. V lost 2 bases, J lost 6 bases, and 8 bases lay in between. The CDR3: CASSLSSREQYF. The CDR3 DNA reads TGTGCCAGCAGCTTAAGTAGCCGCGAGCAGTACTTC.

This clone was recorded a few times. This sequence joins TRBV6-5 and TRBJ1-5; D may be TRBD1 (6 bases). Trimming stripped 10 bases from V and 6 bases from J, with 16 bases between. The CDR3 consists of 13 residues. Germline V CDR1 and CDR2: MNHEY, SVGAGI. The DNA for the CDR3 is TGTGCCACCCACGGGGGGCTTGGTCAGCCCCAGCATTTT. As protein: CATHGGLGQPQHF.

This sequence joins TRBV5-1 and TRBJ2-5; D unclear. The end of the DNA is better explained by TRBJ2-7, so the J call may be wrong. The germline gives CDR1 SGHRS, CDR2 YFSETQ. The CDR3 has 15 residues. The CDR3 DNA reads TGCGCCAGCAGCTTGGATCGTAGAAGCTCCTACGAGCAGTACTTC. This sequence encodes CASSLDRRSSYEQYF.

The gene calls are TRBV9 and TRBJ2-7; 7 bases line up with TRBD2. This CDR3 region has 15 residues. J was trimmed by 2 bases and V by 0 bases; bases with no gene match: 5. From germline, CDR1 is SGDLS and CDR2 YYNGEE. The CDR3 nucleotides are TGTGCCAGCAGCGTAGATGTAGCGGGCCCCTACGAGCAGTACTTC. As protein: CASSVDVAGPYEQYF.